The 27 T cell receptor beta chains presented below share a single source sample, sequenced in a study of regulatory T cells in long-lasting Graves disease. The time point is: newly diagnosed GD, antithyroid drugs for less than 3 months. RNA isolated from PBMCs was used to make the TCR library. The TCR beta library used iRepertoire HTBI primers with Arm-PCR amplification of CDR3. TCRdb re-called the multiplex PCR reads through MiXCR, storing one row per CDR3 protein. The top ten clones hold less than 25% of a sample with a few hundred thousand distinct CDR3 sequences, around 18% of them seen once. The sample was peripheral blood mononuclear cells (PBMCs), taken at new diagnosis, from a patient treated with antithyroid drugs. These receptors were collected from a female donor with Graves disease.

This CDR3 is CASRPRDRVWQPQHF. The CDR3 DNA reads TGTGCCAGCAGGCCCCGGGACAGGGTTTGGCAGCCCCAGCATTTT. The chain is built from TRBV2 and TRBJ1-5; 9 positions agree with TRBD1. With 6 bases clipped from V and 7 bases from J, the junction kept 10 bases outside the gene matches. This CDR3 contains 15 residues. Germline V gene data show CDR1 as SNHLY and CDR2 as FYNNEI.

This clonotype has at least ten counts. In DNA, the CDR3 is TGTGCCAGCTCCTGGGACGGTATGGATCAGCCCCAGCATTTT. Encoded protein: CASSWDGMDQPQHF. This chain connects TRBV6-1 to TRBJ1-5; D possibly corresponds to TRBD1 (5 bases). V was pared by 8 bases and J by 5 bases, with 16 bases between. CDR3 length: 14 amino acids. The germline V gene encodes CDR1 MNHNS and CDR2 SASEGT.

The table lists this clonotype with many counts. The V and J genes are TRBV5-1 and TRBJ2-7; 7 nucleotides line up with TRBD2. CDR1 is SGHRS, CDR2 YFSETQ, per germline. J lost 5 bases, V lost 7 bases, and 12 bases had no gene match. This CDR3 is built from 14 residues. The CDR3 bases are TGCGCCAGCGGGAGGGATCCCGGGCTAGACGAGCAGTACTTC. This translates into CASGRDPGLDEQYF.

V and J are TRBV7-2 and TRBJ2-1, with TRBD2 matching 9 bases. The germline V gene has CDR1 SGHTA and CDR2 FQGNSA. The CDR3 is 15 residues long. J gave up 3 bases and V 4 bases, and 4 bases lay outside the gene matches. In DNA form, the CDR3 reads TGTGCCAGCAGCTGGGGACTAGCAAGCTACAATGAGCAGTTCTTC. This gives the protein CASSWGLASYNEQFF.

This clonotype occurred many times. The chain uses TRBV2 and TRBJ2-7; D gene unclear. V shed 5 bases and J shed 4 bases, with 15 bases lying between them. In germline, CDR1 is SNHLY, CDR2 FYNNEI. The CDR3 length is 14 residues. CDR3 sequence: CASSSQAFLYEQYF. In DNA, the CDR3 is TGTGCCAGCAGTTCCCAGGCATTTCTATACGAGCAGTACTTC.

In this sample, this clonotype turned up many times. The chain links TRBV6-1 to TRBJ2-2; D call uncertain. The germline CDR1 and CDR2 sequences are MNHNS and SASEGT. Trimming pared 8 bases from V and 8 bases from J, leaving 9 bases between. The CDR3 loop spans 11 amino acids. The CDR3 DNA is TGTGCCAGCCAGACGATGGGGGAGCTGTTTTTT. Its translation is CASQTMGELFF.

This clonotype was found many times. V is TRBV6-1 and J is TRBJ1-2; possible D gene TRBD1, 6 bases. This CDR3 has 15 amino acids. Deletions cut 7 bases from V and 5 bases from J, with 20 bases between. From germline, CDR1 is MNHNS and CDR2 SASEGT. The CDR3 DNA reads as TGTGCCAGCACTCCCCGCTGGGGGCTCGGGTATGGCTACACCTTC. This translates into CASTPRWGLGYGYTF.

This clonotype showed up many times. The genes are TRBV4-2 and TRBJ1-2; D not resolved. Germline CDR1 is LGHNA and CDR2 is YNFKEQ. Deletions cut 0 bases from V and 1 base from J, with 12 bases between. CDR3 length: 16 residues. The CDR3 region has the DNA TGTGCCAGCAGCCAAGATGCACAGCCCCGTAACTATGGCTACACCTTC. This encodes CASSQDAQPRNYGYTF.

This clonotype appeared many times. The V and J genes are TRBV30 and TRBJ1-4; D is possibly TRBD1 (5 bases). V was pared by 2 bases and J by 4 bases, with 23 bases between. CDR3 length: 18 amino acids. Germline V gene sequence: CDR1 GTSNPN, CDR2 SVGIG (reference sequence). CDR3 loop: CAWSPLAGNARYNEKLFF. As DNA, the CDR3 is TGTGCCTGGAGTCCCCTGGCAGGGAATGCGAGGTATAATGAAAAACTGTTTTTT.

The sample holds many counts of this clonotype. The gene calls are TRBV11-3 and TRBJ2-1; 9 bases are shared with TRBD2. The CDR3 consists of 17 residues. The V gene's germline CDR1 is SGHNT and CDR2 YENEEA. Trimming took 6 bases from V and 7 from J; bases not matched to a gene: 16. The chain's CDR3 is CASRQGAGGPLPNEQFF. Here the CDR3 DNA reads TGTGCCAGCAGACAAGGAGCGGGAGGTCCTCTTCCAAATGAGCAGTTCTTC.

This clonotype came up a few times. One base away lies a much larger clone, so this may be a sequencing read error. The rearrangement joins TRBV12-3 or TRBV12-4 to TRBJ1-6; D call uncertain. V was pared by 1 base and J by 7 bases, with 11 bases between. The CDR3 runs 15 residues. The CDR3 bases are TGTGCCAGCAGTTTAGGAGGGATCAGGAATTCACCCCTCCACTTT. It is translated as CASSLGGIRNSPLHF.

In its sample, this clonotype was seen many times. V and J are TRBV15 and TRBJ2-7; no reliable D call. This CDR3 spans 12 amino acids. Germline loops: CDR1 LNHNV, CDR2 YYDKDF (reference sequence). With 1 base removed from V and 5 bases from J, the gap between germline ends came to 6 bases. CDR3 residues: CATSRVGDEQYF. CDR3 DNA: TGTGCCACCAGCAGAGTAGGTGACGAGCAGTACTTC.

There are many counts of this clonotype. The CDR3 sequence is CSASSGNTEAFF. Written as DNA, the CDR3 is TGCAGTGCTAGCTCTGGGAACACTGAAGCTTTCTTT. The chain carries TRBV20-1 and TRBJ1-1; D uncertain. The length of the CDR3 is 12 residues. Germline-derived CDR1 and CDR2 are DFQATT and SNEGSKA (reference sequence). Deletions cut 3 bases from V and 1 base from J, with 6 bases between.

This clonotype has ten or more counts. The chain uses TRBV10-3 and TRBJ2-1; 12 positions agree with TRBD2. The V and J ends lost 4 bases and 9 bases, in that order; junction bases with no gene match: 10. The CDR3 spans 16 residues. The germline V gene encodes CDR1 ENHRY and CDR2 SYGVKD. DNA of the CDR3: TGTGCCATCAGTGGTCAGCTAGCGGGAGGGGCGAGTGAGCAGTTCTTC. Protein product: CAISGQLAGGASEQFF.

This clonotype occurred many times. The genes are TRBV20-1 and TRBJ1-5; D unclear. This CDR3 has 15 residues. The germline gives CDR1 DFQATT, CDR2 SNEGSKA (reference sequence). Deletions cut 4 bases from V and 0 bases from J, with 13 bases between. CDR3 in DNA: TGCAGTGCTACCCAGGACTACTATAGCAATCAGCCCCAGCATTTT. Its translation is CSATQDYYSNQPQHF.

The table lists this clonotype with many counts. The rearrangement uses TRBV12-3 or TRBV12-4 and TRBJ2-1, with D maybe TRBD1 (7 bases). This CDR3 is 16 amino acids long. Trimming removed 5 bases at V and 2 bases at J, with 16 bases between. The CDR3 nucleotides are TGTGCCAGCAGTGAAGGAGGGGGCAGGGCCTACAATGAGCAGTTCTTC. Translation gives CASSEGGGRAYNEQFF.

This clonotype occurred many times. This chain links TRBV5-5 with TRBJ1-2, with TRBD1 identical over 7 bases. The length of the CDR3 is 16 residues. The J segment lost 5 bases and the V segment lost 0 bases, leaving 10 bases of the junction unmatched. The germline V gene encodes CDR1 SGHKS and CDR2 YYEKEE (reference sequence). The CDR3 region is CASSLAGTGAKYGYTF. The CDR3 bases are TGTGCCAGCAGCTTGGCGGGCACAGGGGCGAAATATGGCTACACCTTC. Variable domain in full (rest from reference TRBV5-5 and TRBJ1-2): DAGVTQSPTHLIKTRGQQVTLRCSPISGHKSVSWYQQVLGQGPQFIFQYYEKEERGRGNFPDRFSARQFPNYSSELNVNALLLGDSALYLCASSLAGTGAKYGYTFGSGTRLTVV.

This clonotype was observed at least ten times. CDR3 loop: CASSQGVNTEAFF. As DNA, the CDR3 is TGTGCCAGCAGCCAAGGGGTGAACACTGAAGCTTTCTTT. The V and J genes are TRBV3-1 and TRBJ1-1; D uncertain. The CDR3 runs to 13 residues. Germline CDR1 reads LGHDT; CDR2 reads YNNKEL (reference sequence). V shed 1 base and J shed 0 bases, with 3 bases lying between them.

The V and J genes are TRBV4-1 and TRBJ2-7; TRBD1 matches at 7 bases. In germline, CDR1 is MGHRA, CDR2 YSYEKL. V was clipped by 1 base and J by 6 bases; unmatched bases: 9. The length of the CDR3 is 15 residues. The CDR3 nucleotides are TGCGCCAGCAGCCAAGGCCAACGAGACAGGGCCGAGCAGTACTTC. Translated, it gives CASSQGQRDRAEQYF.

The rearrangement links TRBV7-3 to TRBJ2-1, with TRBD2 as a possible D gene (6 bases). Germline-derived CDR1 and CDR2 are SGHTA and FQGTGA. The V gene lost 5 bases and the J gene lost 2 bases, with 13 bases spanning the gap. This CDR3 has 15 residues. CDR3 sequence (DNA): TGTGCCAGCAGCCCTATAGCGGCTCCCTACAATGAGCAGTTCTTC. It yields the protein CASSPIAAPYNEQFF.

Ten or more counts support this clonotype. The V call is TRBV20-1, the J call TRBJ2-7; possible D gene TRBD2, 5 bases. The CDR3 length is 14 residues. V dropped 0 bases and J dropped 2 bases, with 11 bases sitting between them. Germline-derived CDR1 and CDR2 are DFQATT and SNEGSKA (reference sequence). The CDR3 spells CSARDPAEPYEQYF. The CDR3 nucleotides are TGCAGTGCTAGAGATCCAGCGGAGCCCTACGAGCAGTACTTC.

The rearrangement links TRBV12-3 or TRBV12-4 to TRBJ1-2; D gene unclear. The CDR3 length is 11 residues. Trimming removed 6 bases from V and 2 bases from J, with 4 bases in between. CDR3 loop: CASRGNYGYTF. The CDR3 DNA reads TGTGCCAGCAGGGGGAACTATGGCTACACCTTC.

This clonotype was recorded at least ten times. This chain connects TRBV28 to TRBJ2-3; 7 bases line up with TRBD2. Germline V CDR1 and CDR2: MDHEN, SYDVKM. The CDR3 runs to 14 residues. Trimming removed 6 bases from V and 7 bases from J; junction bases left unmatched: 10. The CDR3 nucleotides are TGTGCCAGCAGAAGAGCGGGAATCGAAAATACGCAGTATTTT. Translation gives CASRRAGIENTQYF.

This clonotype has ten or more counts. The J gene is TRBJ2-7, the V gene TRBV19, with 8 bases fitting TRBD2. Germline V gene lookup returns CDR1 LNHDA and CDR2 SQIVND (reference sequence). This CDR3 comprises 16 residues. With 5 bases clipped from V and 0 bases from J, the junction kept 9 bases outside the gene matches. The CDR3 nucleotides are TGTGCCAGTAGTCTTAAAGCGGGAGTAGGCTCCTACGAGCAGTACTTC. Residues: CASSLKAGVGSYEQYF. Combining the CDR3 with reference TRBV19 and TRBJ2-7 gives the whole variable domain DGGITQSPKYLFRKEGQNVTLSCEQNLNHDAMYWYRQDPGQGLRLIYYSQIVNDFQKGDIAEGYSVSREKKESFPLTVTSAQKNPTAFYLCASSLKAGVGSYEQYFGPGTRLTVT.

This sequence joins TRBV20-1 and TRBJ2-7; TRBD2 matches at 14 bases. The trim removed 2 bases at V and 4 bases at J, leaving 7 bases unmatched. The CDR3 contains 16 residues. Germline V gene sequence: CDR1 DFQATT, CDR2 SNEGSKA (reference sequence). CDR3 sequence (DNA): TGCAGTGCTAGATTGACTAGCGGGAGGGCCGGGTACGAGCAGTACTTC. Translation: CSARLTSGRAGYEQYF.

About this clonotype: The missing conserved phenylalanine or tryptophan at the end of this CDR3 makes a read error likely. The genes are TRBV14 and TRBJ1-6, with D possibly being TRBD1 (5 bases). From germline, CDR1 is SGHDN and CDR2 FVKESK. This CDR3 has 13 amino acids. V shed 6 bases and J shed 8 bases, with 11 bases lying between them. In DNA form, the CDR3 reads TGTGCCAGCAGTAGGGGCGCGGATTCACCCCTCCACTTG. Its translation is CASSRGADSPLHL.

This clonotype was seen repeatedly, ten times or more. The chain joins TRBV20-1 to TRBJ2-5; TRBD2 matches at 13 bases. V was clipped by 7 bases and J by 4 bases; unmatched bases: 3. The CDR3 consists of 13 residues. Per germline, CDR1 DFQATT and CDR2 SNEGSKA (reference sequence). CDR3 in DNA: TGCAGTGTGGGACTAGCGGGGCGAGAGACCCAGTACTTC. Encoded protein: CSVGLAGRETQYF.